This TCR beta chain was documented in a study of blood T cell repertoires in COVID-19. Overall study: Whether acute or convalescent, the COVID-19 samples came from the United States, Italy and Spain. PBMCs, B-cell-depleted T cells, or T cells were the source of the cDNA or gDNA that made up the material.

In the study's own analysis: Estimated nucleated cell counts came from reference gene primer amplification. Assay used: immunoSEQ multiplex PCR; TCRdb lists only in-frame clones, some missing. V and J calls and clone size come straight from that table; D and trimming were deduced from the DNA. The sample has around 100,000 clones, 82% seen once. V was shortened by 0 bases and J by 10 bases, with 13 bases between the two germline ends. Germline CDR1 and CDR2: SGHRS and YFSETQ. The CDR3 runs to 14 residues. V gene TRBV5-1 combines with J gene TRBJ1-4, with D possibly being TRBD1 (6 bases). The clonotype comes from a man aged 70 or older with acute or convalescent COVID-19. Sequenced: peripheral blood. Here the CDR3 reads CASSLDREGGKLFF. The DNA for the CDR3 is TGCGCCAGCAGCTTGGACAGGGAAGGTGGAAAACTGTTTTTT. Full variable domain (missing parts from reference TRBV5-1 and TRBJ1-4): KAGVTQTPRYLIKTRGQQVTLSCSPISGHRSVSWYQQTPGQGLQFLFEYFSETQRNKGNFPGRFSGRQFSNSRSEMNVSTLELGDSALYLCASSLDREGGKLFFGSGTQLSVL.